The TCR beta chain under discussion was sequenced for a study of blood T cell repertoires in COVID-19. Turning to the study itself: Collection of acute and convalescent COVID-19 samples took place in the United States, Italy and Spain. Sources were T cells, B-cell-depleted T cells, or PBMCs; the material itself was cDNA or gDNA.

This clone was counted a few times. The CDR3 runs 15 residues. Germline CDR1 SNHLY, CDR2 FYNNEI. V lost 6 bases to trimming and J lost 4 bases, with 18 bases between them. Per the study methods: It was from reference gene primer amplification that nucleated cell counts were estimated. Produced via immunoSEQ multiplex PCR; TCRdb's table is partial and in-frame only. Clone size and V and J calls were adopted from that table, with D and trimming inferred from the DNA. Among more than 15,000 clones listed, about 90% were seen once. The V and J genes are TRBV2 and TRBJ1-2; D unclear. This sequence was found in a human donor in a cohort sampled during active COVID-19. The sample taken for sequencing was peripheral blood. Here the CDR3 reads CASSDRPGSGYGYTF. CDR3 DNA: TGTGCCAGCAGCGACCGTCCGGGGAGCGGCTATGGCTACACCTTC.